This T cell receptor (beta chain) was sequenced for a study of T cell repertoires in cytomegalovirus infection. On the study more broadly: From public TCR beta signatures came an indication of both CMV infection and matching HLA type.

The CDR3 is made up of 13 amino acids. Trimming stripped 3 bases from V and 5 bases from J, with 13 bases between. The germline gives CDR1 SQVTM, CDR2 ANQGSEA. MiXCR, applied by TCRdb to the reads, yields one record per CDR3 protein. The sample includes over 300,000 distinct CDR3 sequences, more than 8% seen only once; the top ten take roughly 4%. Study-wide results and limits: People with CMV and the relevant HLA were identified by cumulative public TCR beta family frequency. In two of eight donors, the top clonotype was HLA-C-restricted CMV-specific.

This clonotype was observed a few times. What it recognizes is unknown. The sequence was obtained from a human donor in good health (CMV status not recorded). Some clones in this sample may be carry-over from other donors' samples. The sample comprised PBMCs. The chain recombines TRBV29-1 with TRBJ2-5; no clear D gene. This CDR3 reads CSVEYVGGETQYF. In nucleotides, the CDR3 is TGCAGCGTTGAGTACGTGGGTGGGGAGACCCAGTACTTC.